This T cell receptor (beta chain) is from a study of T cell responses to AZD1222 COVID-19 vaccine. Study outcomes and limitations: Targeting of unmutated variant regions was reportedly seen in nearly half of spike-specific TCRs. Clonal diversity was possibly underestimated, and white British individuals and females predominated among donors. CD4 TCRs associated with vaccination spanned spike, dominating at 160-218 and 743-854.

The length of the CDR3 is 15 residues. V lost 1 base to trimming and J lost 4 bases; unmatched junction nucleotides: 3. Germline CDR1 MNHNS, CDR2 SASEGT. On this clone itself: The antigen is undetermined.

Sequenced by immunoSEQ multiplex PCR; TCRdb stores in-frame clones only, minus some. The sample records 130,000 or so clones, approximately 90% being singletons. V and J are TRBV6-1 and TRBJ2-1, with 8 bases identical to TRBD2. The specimen comprised peripheral blood, sampled on day 0 of AZD1222 vaccination. The sequence was collected from an adult in good health. CDR3 residues: CASSEVGGAYNEQFF. The CDR3 DNA reads as TGTGCCAGCAGTGAAGTCGGGGGGGCATACAATGAGCAGTTCTTC.